This entry features one TCR beta chain sequence. Its specificity is not known. This sample is drawn from a study of shared clonotypes between healthy human individuals. Study results and limitations: A generally larger estimated richness was seen in naive subsets than in memory subsets. The sharing of 4% to 5.5% of naive CD4 clonotypes was seen across a handful of donors.

TCRdb keeps only in-frame clones here, not all; method: immunoSEQ multiplex PCR. The table lists more than 1 million clones, around three quarters of them singletons. CDR1 and CDR2 (germline): MGHDK, SYGVNS. The CDR3 is made up of 16 amino acids. The junction had 9 bases not matched to a gene; V was cut back by 4 bases and J by 3 bases. Donors were healthy HIV-negative adults without recently reported acute infections or vaccinations. The donor cohort consisted entirely of Caucasian adults residing in Nashville, Tennessee. The chain links TRBV25-1 to TRBJ1-1; TRBD1 aligns across 9 bases. The specimen was memory CD4+ T cells from PBMCs. Indicated subset: CD45RA-negative fraction. This clonotype originated in a man younger than 35 in good health. Some clones in this sample may be carry-over from other donors' samples. CDR3 sequence reads: CASSGYRGRGYTEAFF. The CDR3, as DNA: TGTGCCAGCAGTGGATACAGGGGGCGGGGGTACACTGAAGCTTTCTTT. Full variable domain (missing parts from reference TRBV25-1 and TRBJ1-1): EADIYQTPRYLVIGTGKKITLECSQTMGHDKMYWYQQDPGMELHLIHYSYGVNSTEKGDLSSESTVSRIRTEHFPLTLESARPSHTSQYLCASSGYRGRGYTEAFFGQGTRLTVV.